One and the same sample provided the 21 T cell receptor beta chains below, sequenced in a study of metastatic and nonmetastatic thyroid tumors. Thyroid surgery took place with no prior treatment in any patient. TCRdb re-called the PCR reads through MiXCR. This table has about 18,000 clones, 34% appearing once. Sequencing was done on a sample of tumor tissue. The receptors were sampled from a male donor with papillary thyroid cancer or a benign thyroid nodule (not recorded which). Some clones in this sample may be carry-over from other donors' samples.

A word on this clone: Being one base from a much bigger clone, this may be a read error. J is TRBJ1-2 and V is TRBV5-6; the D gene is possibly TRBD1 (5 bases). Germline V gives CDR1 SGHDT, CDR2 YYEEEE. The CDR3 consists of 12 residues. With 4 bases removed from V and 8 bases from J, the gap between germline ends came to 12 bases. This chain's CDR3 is CASSPLAGGYTF. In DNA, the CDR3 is TGTGCCAGCAGCCCGTTGGCAGGGGGCTACACCTTC.

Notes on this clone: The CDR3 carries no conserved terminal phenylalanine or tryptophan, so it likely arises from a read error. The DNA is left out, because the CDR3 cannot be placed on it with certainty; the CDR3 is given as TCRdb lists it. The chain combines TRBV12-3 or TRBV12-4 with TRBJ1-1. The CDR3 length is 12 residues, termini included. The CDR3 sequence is CASSSPTGTPFL.

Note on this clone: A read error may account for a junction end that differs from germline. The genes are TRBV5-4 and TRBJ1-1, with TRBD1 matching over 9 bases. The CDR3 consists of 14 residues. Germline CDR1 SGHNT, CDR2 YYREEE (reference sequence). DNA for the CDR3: TGTGCCAGCAGCAGGACAGGGGTGGACACTGGAGCTTTCTTT. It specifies CASSRTGVDTGAFF.

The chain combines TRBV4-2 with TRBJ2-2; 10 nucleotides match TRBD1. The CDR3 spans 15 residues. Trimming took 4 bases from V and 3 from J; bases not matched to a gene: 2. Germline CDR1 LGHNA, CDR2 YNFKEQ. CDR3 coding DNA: TGTGCCAGCAGCCCCGGGACAGGGGACACCGGGGAGCTGTTTTTT. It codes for CASSPGTGDTGELFF.

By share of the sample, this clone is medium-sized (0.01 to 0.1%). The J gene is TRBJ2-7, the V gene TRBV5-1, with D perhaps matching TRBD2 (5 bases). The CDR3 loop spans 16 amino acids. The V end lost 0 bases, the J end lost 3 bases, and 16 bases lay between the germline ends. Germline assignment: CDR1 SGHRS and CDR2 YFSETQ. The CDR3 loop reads CASSLERGMSDYEQYF. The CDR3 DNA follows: TGCGCCAGCAGCTTGGAACGAGGGATGTCCGACTACGAGCAGTACTTC.

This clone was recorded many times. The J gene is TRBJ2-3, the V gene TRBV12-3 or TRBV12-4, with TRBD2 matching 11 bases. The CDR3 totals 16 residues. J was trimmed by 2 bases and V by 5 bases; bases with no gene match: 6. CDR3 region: CASSRLAGFITDTQYF. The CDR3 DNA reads TGTGCCAGCAGTCGACTAGCGGGGTTCATCACAGATACGCAGTATTTT.

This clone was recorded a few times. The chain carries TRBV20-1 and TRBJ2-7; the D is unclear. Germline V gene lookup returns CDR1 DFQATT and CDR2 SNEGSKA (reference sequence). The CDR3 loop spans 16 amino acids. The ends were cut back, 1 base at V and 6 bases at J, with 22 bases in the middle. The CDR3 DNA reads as TGCAGTGCTAGAGGGGTCTCGGGCGTGAGGTCGTCCGAGCAGTACTTC. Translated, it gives CSARGVSGVRSSEQYF.

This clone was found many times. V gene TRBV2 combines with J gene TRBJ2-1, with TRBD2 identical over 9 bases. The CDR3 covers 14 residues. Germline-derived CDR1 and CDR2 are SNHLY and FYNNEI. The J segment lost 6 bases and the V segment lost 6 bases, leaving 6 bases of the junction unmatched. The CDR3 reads CASSASGIGNEQFF. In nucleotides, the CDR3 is TGTGCCAGCAGCGCTAGCGGGATTGGCAATGAGCAGTTCTTC.

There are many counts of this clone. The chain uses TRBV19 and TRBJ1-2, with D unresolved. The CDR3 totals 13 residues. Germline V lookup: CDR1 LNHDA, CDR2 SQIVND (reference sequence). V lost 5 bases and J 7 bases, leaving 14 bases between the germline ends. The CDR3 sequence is CASSPARKGGYTF. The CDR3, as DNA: TGTGCCAGTAGTCCAGCACGCAAAGGTGGCTACACCTTC. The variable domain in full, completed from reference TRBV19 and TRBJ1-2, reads DGGITQSPKYLFRKEGQNVTLSCEQNLNHDAMYWYRQDPGQGLRLIYYSQIVNDFQKGDIAEGYSVSREKKESFPLTVTSAQKNPTAFYLCASSPARKGGYTFGSGTRLTVV.

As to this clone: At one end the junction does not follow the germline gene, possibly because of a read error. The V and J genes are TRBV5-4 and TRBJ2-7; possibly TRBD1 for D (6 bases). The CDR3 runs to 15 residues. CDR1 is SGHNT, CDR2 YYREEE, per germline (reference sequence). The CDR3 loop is CASSQSDSRAYDQYF. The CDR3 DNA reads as TGTGCCAGCAGCCAATCGGACAGTCGAGCCTACGATCAGTACTTC.

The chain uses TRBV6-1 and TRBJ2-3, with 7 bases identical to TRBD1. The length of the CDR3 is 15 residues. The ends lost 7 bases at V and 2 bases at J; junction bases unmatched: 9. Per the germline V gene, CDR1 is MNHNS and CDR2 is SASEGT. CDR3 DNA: TGTGCCAGCAATAACGGGACAGCTCACACAGATACGCAGTATTTT. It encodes CASNNGTAHTDTQYF.

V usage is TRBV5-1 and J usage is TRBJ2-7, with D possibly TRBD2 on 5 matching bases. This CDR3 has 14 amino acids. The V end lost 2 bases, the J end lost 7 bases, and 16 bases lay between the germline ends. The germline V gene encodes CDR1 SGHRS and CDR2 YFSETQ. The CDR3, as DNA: TGCGCCAGCAGCTTCGGTTTCGGGGTATATGAGCAGTACTTC. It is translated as CASSFGFGVYEQYF. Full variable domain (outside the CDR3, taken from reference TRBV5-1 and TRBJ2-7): KAGVTQTPRYLIKTRGQQVTLSCSPISGHRSVSWYQQTPGQGLQFLFEYFSETQRNKGNFPGRFSGRQFSNSRSEMNVSTLELGDSALYLCASSFGFGVYEQYFGPGTRLTVT.

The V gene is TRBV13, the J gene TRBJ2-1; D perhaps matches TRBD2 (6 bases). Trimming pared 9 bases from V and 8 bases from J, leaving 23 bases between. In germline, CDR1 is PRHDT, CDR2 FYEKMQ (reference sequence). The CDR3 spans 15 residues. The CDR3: CARSGTGTDGDEQFF. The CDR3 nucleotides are TGTGCCAGAAGCGGAACCGGGACTGATGGGGATGAGCAGTTCTTC. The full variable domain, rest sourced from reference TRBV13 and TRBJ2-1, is AAGVIQSPRHLIKEKRETATLKCYPIPRHDTVYWYQQGPGQDPQFLISFYEKMQSDKGSIPDRFSAQQFSDYHSELNMSSLELGDSALYFCARSGTGTDGDEQFFGPGTRLTVL.

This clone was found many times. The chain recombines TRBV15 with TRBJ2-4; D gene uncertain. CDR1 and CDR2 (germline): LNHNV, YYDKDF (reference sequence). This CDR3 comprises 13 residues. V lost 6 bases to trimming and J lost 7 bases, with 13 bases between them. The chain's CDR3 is CATSWKGLNIQYF. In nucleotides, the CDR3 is TGTGCCACCAGTTGGAAAGGCCTGAACATTCAGTACTTC.

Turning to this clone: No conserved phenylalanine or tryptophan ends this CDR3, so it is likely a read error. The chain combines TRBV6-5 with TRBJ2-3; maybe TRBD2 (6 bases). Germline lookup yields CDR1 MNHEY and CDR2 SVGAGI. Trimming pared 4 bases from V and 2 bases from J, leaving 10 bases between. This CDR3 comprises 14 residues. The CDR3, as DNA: TGTGCCAGCAGTTTCGGAGGGTCCACAGATACGCAGTATCTT. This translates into CASSFGGSTDTQYL.

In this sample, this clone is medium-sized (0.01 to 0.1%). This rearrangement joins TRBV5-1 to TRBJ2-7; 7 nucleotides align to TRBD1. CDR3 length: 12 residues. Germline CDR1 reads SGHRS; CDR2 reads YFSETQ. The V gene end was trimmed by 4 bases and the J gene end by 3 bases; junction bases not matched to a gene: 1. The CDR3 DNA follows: TGCGCCAGCAGCAGGGACAGCTACGAGCAGTACTTC. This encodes CASSRDSYEQYF.

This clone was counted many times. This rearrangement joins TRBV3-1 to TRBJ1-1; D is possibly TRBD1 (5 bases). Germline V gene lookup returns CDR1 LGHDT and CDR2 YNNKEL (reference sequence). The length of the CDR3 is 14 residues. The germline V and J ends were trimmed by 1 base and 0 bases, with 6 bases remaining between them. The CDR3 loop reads CASSQGTLNTEAFF. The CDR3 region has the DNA TGTGCCAGCAGCCAAGGGACATTGAACACTGAAGCTTTCTTT.

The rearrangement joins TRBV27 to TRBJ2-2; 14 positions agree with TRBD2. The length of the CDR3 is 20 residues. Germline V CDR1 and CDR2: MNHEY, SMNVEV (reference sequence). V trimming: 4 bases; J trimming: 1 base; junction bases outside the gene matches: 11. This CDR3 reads CASSSRRTSGRRGNTGELFF. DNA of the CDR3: TGTGCCAGCAGTTCCCGTCGGACTAGCGGGAGGAGAGGGAACACCGGGGAGCTGTTTTTT.

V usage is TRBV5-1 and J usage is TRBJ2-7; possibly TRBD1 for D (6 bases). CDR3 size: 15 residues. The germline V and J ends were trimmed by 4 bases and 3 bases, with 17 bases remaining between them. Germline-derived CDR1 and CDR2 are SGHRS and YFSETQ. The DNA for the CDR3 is TGCGCCAGCAGCACACGGCAGGGGACACACTACGAGCAGTACTTC. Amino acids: CASSTRQGTHYEQYF.

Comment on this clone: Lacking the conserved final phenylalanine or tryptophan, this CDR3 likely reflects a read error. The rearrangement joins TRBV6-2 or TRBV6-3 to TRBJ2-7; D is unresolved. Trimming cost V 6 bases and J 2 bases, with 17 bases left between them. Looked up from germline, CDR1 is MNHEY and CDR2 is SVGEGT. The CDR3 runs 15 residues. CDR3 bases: TGTGCCAGCAGCTACCTATCGGCGGCTCCCTACGAGCAGTACTGC. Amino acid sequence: CASSYLSAAPYEQYC.

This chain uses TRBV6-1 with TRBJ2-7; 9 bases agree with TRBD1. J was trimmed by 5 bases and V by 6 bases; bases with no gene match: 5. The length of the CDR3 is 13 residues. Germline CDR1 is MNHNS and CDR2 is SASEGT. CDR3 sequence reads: CASSRDRVNEQYF. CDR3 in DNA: TGTGCCAGCAGCCGGGACAGGGTGAACGAGCAGTACTTC.